This T cell receptor (beta chain) was observed in a study of regulatory T cells in long-lasting Graves disease (dated by TCRdb to 2020 to 2022). Background for the entire study: Newly diagnosed Graves' disease patients had taken antithyroid drugs for less than 3 months. This study used TCR sequencing and RNA sequencing of peripheral blood to compare persistent Graves' disease patients against newly diagnosed Graves' disease patients. The study was registered as a clinical trial and conducted in China. TCR sequencing covered roughly 13 persistent and roughly 20 newly diagnosed Graves' disease patients, 33 samples in total.

The meaning of the sample's time point label: newly diagnosed GD, antithyroid drugs for less than 3 months. For both TCR sequencing and RNA sequencing, RNA was extracted from PBMCs in TRIzol. The diagnosis of Graves' disease was made according to American Thyroid Association guidelines. The patients came from an endocrinology department in Xi'an, China. Each patient gave around 9.2 milliliters of peripheral blood, collected in an EDTA anticoagulant tube. Ficoll Paque Plus density gradient separation was used to isolate PBMCs, and no further T cell sorting was done. An Agilent 2100 Bioanalyzer and agarose gel were used to check RNA quality, while a NanoDrop 2000 measured RNA concentration. Broader findings and caveats from the paper: Sequencing and analysis were restricted to the TCR beta chain. Compared with newly diagnosed patients, patients with persistent Graves' disease had lower TCR Shannon entropy and fewer highly expanded clones, which suggests clonal expansion. Because the primary lesion, thyroid tissue, could not be accessed, the study looked at peripheral blood alone. Preferential use of TRBV28, TRBJ1-2 and TRBJ2-5 was observed in persistent disease, whereas TRBV20-1 and TRBJ2-1 were favored in newly diagnosed disease. The authors acknowledged the small sample size as a limitation that may reduce accuracy. Persistent patients shared more public clonotypes among themselves (around 3,000) than newly diagnosed patients did (approximately 970).

This clonotype was counted between two and nine times. It lacks a known antigen. No per-base quality is available; no much larger clone lies one base away. V is shortened by 4 bases, J by 6 bases, and the region joining them spans 10 bases. Taken from the germline V gene (reference sequence), the CDR1 and CDR2 loops are MNHEY and SMNVEV. The CDR3 covers 12 residues, taking in both the cysteine and the phenylalanine. The entry retains the CDR3 DNA only, 36 bases that are in frame from base 1. Receptor amplification or capture employed multiplex PCR. The sample was run on an Illumina HiSeq 4000. TCR beta libraries were built with iRepertoire HTBI primers and Arm-PCR amplification of CDR3 regions. Gel purification was performed on PCR products prior to sequencing. The published analysis was carried out like this. Across samples, 62 TRBV and 14 TRBJ segments were identified and used for gene usage analysis of CDR3 amino acid clonotypes. COPE and FqMerger were used to merge the filtered high-quality paired reads into contigs. BLAST was used to align contigs to IMGT TRBV, TRBD and TRBJ reference genes, and CDR3 was defined according to IMGT. Clonotypes above 0.1% frequency were classified as highly expanded clones. Shannon entropy was used to measure repertoire diversity, and the Gini coefficient was used to measure V-J evenness. A clonotype was considered public if more than one individual shared it. The public reads were run again by TCRdb, first through fastp at Q25 and then through MiXCR, and only productive beta chains were kept. Records with the same CDR3 protein are collapsed into one entry carrying the most frequent genes and DNA. TCRdb, not the original authors, processed these V and J calls. The sample table records 400,000 to 500,000 distinct CDR3 sequences; about a sixth of these occur just once. The ten largest clones take up 20% to 25% of the sample.

This sample also belongs to another study, concerning T cells in Graves' hyperthyroidism and ophthalmopathy. Per that second paper: Stable Graves' hyperthyroidism was defined as the absence of progression to ophthalmopathy over 18 months of follow-up. Hyperthyroidism patients were newly diagnosed, had a disease duration of under 2 months, and were aged 18 to 65 years. The study excluded patients with uncontrolled infections, other autoimmune diseases, pregnancy or lactation. Clinical symptoms, serum thyroxine and TRAb, thyroid ultrasound, and orbital computed tomography formed the basis for the diagnoses. For the first round of RT-PCR on the TCR CDR3, the HTBI primer set was used together with the Qiagen OneStep RT-PCR kit. Most expanded thyroid clonotypes (frequency above 0.001) were also detected in blood, a finding suggesting that blood repertoires may reflect thyroid immune responses. A 13 V-J signature model separated ophthalmopathy from stable hyperthyroidism, with over 85% sensitivity and about 81% specificity in cross-validation and 80%/75% in testing. During validation, the model predicted progression to ophthalmopathy a median of around 7 months ahead of onset, with roughly 65% sensitivity and 72.22% specificity. To identify TCR V-J signatures that set the groups apart, the researchers used a discovery cohort of more than 95 patients, made up of around 42 with Graves' ophthalmopathy and 57 with stable Graves' hyperthyroidism. Whether ophthalmopathy could be predicted prospectively was tested in an independent validation cohort made up of under 20 hyperthyroidism patients plus 17 patients who later progressed to ophthalmopathy. The 100 discovery patients were randomly split 7:3 into training and test sets. Thyroid tissue and blood T-cell repertoires from about six Graves' hyperthyroidism patients were also compared in the study. After sampling, hyperthyroidism patients received methimazole starting at 30 mg daily, and ophthalmopathy patients received high-dose intravenous methylprednisolone. Libraries were constructed in a second round of multiplex PCR, after which size selection and purification were carried out. Paired-end sequencing of the libraries was performed with 100 bp reads on an Illumina HiSeq2000. SOAPnuke was used to process the raw data, with reads discarded if the reads contained adapters or uncalled bases, had a mean Phred below 15, or lacked an exact constant-primer or identifier match. High-quality paired reads were merged using COPE v1.2.5, and each unique nucleotide sequence was defined as a clonotype. MiTCR v1.1 was used to align the clonotypes against IMGT TRBV, TRBD and TRBJ reference segments. Analysis was restricted to V-J combinations with a frequency above 0.0001, which covered 98% to 99.2% of repertoires. The TCS score was defined as the ratio of F50 (clonal expansion) to E x V (chaos), calculated using BLOSUM62-based TCRdist between CDR3 peptides within each V-J. Welch's t-statistics and random forest reduced around 520 V-J features to 10 to 15, which were used in a naive Bayes classifier (R e1071). No statistical method was used to fix the sample size in advance, and group allocation was not hidden from the investigators. TCR Vbeta CDR3 sequencing of around 130 peripheral blood samples (under 45 ophthalmopathy, 75 to 85 hyperthyroidism and around 17 progressor patients) is reported in the paper.

This receptor was obtained from a young woman with Graves disease. Donor details come from another sample of the same person, matched by shared clones. The sample in question was peripheral blood mononuclear cells (PBMCs), obtained at new diagnosis, from a patient treated with antithyroid drugs. The rearranged segments are TRBV27 and TRBJ2-7; the D gene identity is not certain. Read as DNA, the sequence is TGTGCCAGCAGTTCAGCTCTGGGCGAGCAGTACTTC. It specifies CASSSALGEQYF.